A single sample gave rise to the 28 T cell receptor beta chains below, sequenced in a study of cytomegalovirus exposure and HLA in healthy donors. PCR employed 60 Vbeta and 13 Jbeta primers. TCRdb's copy holds only in-frame clones and misses some; the assay was immunoSEQ multiplex PCR. The data hold some 82,000 clones, with roughly 84% observed a single time. Sequencing used PBMCs. These receptors came from a woman between 45 and 65 years old in good health and CMV-seronegative.

V is TRBV27 and J is TRBJ2-7; perhaps TRBD2 as D (6 bases). This CDR3 is 13 amino acids long. V was clipped by 5 bases and J by 3 bases, with 11 bases between them. Looked up from germline, CDR1 is MNHEY and CDR2 is SMNVEV (reference sequence). The DNA of the CDR3 is TGTGCCAGCAGTACTAGCCTAAGCTACGAGCAGTACTTC. Protein product: CASSTSLSYEQYF.

Points on this clone: The same CDR3 can be traced to other DNA sequences in this sample. The V call is TRBV7-2, the J call TRBJ2-3; tentative D call: TRBD2 (5 bases). The germline V gene has CDR1 SGHTA and CDR2 FQGNSA. The CDR3 has 15 amino acids. V was clipped by 2 bases and J by 4 bases, with 13 bases between them. The CDR3, as DNA: TGTGCCAGCAGCTTATCCGGTCGGGGTGCAGATACGCAGTATTTT. Translated, it gives CASSLSGRGADTQYF. The whole variable domain, remainder taken from reference TRBV7-2 and TRBJ2-3, is GAGVSQSPSNKVTEKGKDVELRCDPISGHTALYWYRQSLGQGLEFLIYFQGNSAPDKSGLPSDRFSAERTGGSVSTLTIQRTQQEDSAVYLCASSLSGRGADTQYFGPGTRLTVL.

CDR3 loop: CASTTSGRADTQYF. DNA of the CDR3: TGCGCCAGCACGACTAGCGGGAGAGCAGATACGCAGTATTTT. The chain is built from TRBV5-1 and TRBJ2-3; 12 bases agree with TRBD2. V shed 6 bases and J 4 bases; nucleotides not matched to a gene: 3. The germline V gene has CDR1 SGHRS and CDR2 YFSETQ. CDR3 length: 14 amino acids.

This sequence joins TRBV5-6 and TRBJ2-5, with 11 bases fitting TRBD2. The J call is doubtful: the DNA matches TRBJ2-7 better. The CDR3 runs to 16 residues. The germline V gene encodes CDR1 SGHDT and CDR2 YYEEEE. The CDR3: CASSHKTSGSTYEQYF. The CDR3, as DNA: TGTGCCAGCAGCCACAAAACTAGCGGGAGCACCTACGAGCAGTACTTC.

The chain links TRBV19 to TRBJ1-1; no clear D gene. Germline CDR1 reads LNHDA; CDR2 reads SQIVND (reference sequence). V was shortened by 7 bases and J by 2 bases, with 8 bases between the two germline ends. The CDR3 is 12 residues long. The CDR3 spells CASMRDNTEAFF. CDR3 in DNA: TGTGCCAGTATGCGGGATAACACTGAAGCTTTCTTT.

J is TRBJ2-1 and V is TRBV19; 7 bases line up with TRBD1. This CDR3 spans 13 amino acids. Germline CDR1 is LNHDA and CDR2 is SQIVND (reference sequence). The ends lost 9 bases at V and 4 bases at J; junction bases unmatched: 6. CDR3 sequence: CARWDSSYNEQFF. The DNA of the CDR3 is TGTGCCAGATGGGACAGTTCGTACAATGAGCAGTTCTTC. Filled out from reference TRBV19 and TRBJ2-1, the complete variable domain reads DGGITQSPKYLFRKEGQNVTLSCEQNLNHDAMYWYRQDPGQGLRLIYYSQIVNDFQKGDIAEGYSVSREKKESFPLTVTSAQKNPTAFYLCARWDSSYNEQFFGPGTRLTVL.

The chain joins TRBV5-6 to TRBJ2-3; 12 bases agree with TRBD2. This CDR3 contains 18 residues. The junction had 8 bases not matched to a gene; V was cut back by 2 bases and J by 1 base. The germline gives CDR1 SGHDT, CDR2 YYEEEE. This CDR3 reads CASSFGTSGLQGTDTQYF. The CDR3 nucleotides are TGTGCCAGCAGCTTCGGGACTAGCGGGCTTCAGGGCACAGATACGCAGTATTTT.

The J gene is TRBJ2-7, the V gene TRBV29-1, with TRBD1 as a possible D gene (6 bases). V lost 5 bases and J 0 bases, leaving 11 bases between the germline ends. CDR1 SQVTM and CDR2 ANQGSEA come from the germline V gene. The CDR3 contains 13 residues. This CDR3 reads CSVLDSSSYEQYF. In nucleotides, the CDR3 is TGCAGCGTTTTGGACAGCAGCTCCTACGAGCAGTACTTC.

The chain has TRBV5-3 and TRBJ2-1; 13 nucleotides match TRBD2. TRBV5-3 is identified as an open reading frame with a role that is uncertain. V shed 3 bases, J shed 0 bases, and the junction held 9 bases outside the gene matches. The CDR3 runs 19 residues. The CDR3 here is CARSSGLAGAPSSYNEQFF. The CDR3 DNA sequence: TGTGCCAGAAGCTCCGGACTAGCGGGGGCCCCCAGCTCCTACAATGAGCAGTTCTTC.

A few counts support this clone. The chain is built from TRBV7-9 and TRBJ2-5; the match to TRBD1 covers 7 bases. V dropped 11 bases and J dropped 3; count of bases not matched to a gene: 3. The CDR3 runs 11 residues. CDR1 is SEHNR, CDR2 FQNEAQ, per germline (reference sequence). The CDR3 sequence is CAGTEKETQYF. The CDR3 DNA follows: TGTGCCGGGACAGAAAAAGAGACCCAGTACTTC.

The chain links TRBV27 to TRBJ2-1; 7 nucleotides match TRBD1. CDR1 and CDR2 (germline): MNHEY, SMNVEV (reference sequence). V shed 6 bases and J 5 bases; nucleotides not matched to a gene: 10. The CDR3 has 15 amino acids. The CDR3 DNA reads as TGTGCCAGCAGCCGCCTGGGTCAGGGGGACAATGAGCAGTTCTTC. It is translated as CASSRLGQGDNEQFF.

The rearrangement joins TRBV2 to TRBJ2-7, with 13 positions matching TRBD2. The CDR3 totals 18 residues. Trimming at V came to 5 bases and at J to 2 bases, leaving 12 bases not matched to a gene. CDR1 is SNHLY and CDR2 is FYNNEI in the germline V gene. CDR3 loop: CASSSFGTSGNPPYEQYF. CDR3 DNA sequence: TGTGCCAGCAGTTCCTTCGGGACTAGCGGGAACCCTCCCTACGAGCAGTACTTC.

The chain employs TRBV5-1 and TRBJ2-2, with 10 bases lining up with TRBD2. Trimming removed 1 base from V and 6 bases from J; junction bases left unmatched: 3. There are 15 residues in the CDR3. CDR1 SGHRS and CDR2 YFSETQ come from the germline V gene. CDR3 amino acids: CASSLNLAGAGELFF. The CDR3 coding sequence is TGCGCCAGCAGCTTGAATCTAGCGGGGGCCGGGGAGCTGTTTTTT.

The CDR3 DNA reads TGTGCCAGCAGCTTAGCAGGACAGGGCTCAGCTTTCTTT. This translates into CASSLAGQGSAFF. The V call is TRBV7-6, the J call TRBJ1-1, with 8 bases matching TRBD1. There are 13 residues in the CDR3. Germline V gives CDR1 SGHVS, CDR2 FNYEAQ. After removal of 0 bases from V and 10 bases from J, the junction contained 4 bases not matched to a gene. The whole variable domain, filled in from reference TRBV7-6 and TRBJ1-1, reads GAGVSQSPRYKVTKRGQDVALRCDPISGHVSLYWYRQALGQGPEFLTYFNYEAQQDKSGLPNDRFSAERPEGSISTLTIQRTEQRDSAMYRCASSLAGQGSAFFGQGTRLTVV.

This clone has a handful of counts. The CDR3 nucleotides are TGTGCCAGCAGCTTATCCAGGAACGCGGGCGGGGAGCTGTTTTTT. Protein product: CASSLSRNAGGELFF. The chain links TRBV7-3 to TRBJ2-2; a weak D match, TRBD2 (5 bases). With 2 bases removed from V and 7 bases from J, the gap between germline ends came to 14 bases. Germline lookup yields CDR1 SGHTA and CDR2 FQGTGA. The CDR3 is 15 amino acids. Supplemented by reference TRBV7-3 and TRBJ2-2, the full variable domain reads GAGVSQTPSNKVTEKGKYVELRCDPISGHTALYWYRQSLGQGPEFLIYFQGTGAADDSGLPNDRFFAVRPEGSVSTLKIQRTERGDSAVYLCASSLSRNAGGELFFGEGSRLTVL.

This clone was seen a few times. The chain couples TRBV6-5 to TRBJ1-1, with D tentatively TRBD1 (6 bases). With 4 bases removed from V and 1 base from J, the gap between germline ends came to 7 bases. Germline V lookup: CDR1 MNHEY, CDR2 SVGAGI. There are 13 residues in the CDR3. CDR3 residues: CASSSTGNTEAFF. CDR3 bases: TGTGCCAGCAGTTCGACAGGGAACACTGAAGCTTTCTTT.

This chain links TRBV7-8 with TRBJ2-7; TRBD2 agrees at 10 bases. V was pared by 0 bases and J by 4 bases, with 12 bases of the junction left unmatched. Germline V lookup: CDR1 SGHVS, CDR2 FQNEAQ. The CDR3 is 18 residues long. DNA of the CDR3: TGTGCCAGCAGCTTAGCCTACTCTAGCGGGAGCACCTTGTACGAGCAGTACTTC. Its translation: CASSLAYSSGSTLYEQYF.

In this sample, this clone turned up a few times. This chain uses TRBV6-1 with TRBJ2-7; TRBD1 aligns across 9 bases. V gave up 4 bases and J gave up 0 bases; unmatched junction bases: 4. CDR1 is MNHNS and CDR2 is SASEGT in the germline V gene. This CDR3 is 15 amino acids long. The CDR3 DNA follows: TGTGCCAGCAGTGGGGGACAGGGTTACTCCTACGAGCAGTACTTC. Amino acid sequence: CASSGGQGYSYEQYF.

This clone was counted once. The junction departs from the called germline gene at one end, perhaps through a read error. The chain is built from TRBV7-7 and TRBJ2-5; 8 bases are a match to TRBD1. The germline V gene has CDR1 SSHAT and CDR2 FNYEAQ (reference sequence). CDR3 length: 15 residues. CDR3 bases: TGTGCTAGCAGCTTAGGGCAGGGGGCGCGAGAGACCCAGTACTTC. Its protein product is CASSLGQGARETQYF.

This clone has just one count. The rearrangement links TRBV5-4 to TRBJ2-7; 11 positions match TRBD1. Germline loops: CDR1 SGHNT, CDR2 YYREEE (reference sequence). The CDR3 runs 15 residues. V dropped 5 bases and J dropped 4; count of bases not matched to a gene: 8. The CDR3 DNA is TGTGCCAGCAGTTTCCCGGGACAGGGGGAATACGAGCAGTACTTC. Translated, it gives CASSFPGQGEYEQYF.

The chain recombines TRBV28 with TRBJ1-1; TRBD1 might be the D (6 bases). The CDR3 consists of 12 residues. Deletions cut 4 bases from V and 6 bases from J, with 9 bases between. Germline values: CDR1 MDHEN, CDR2 SYDVKM. CDR3 residues: CASSWGQPEAFF. Here the CDR3 DNA reads TGTGCCAGCAGTTGGGGACAACCTGAAGCTTTCTTT.

This chain uses TRBV6-1 with TRBJ2-2, with D tentatively TRBD1 (6 bases). With 2 bases removed from V and 2 bases from J, the gap between germline ends came to 12 bases. The CDR3 consists of 16 residues. Germline lookup yields CDR1 MNHNS and CDR2 SASEGT. The CDR3 protein is CASSERDIYNTGELFF. The CDR3 region has the DNA TGTGCCAGCAGTGAAAGGGACATATACAACACCGGGGAGCTGTTTTTT.

The chain is built from TRBV27 and TRBJ2-7; 8 nucleotides agree with TRBD2. CDR1 and CDR2 from the germline V gene are MNHEY and SMNVEV (reference sequence). CDR3 size: 14 residues. Losses at the gene ends were 2 bases for V and 2 bases for J; bases not matched to a gene: 2. This CDR3 reads CASSLAGGTYEQYF. For the CDR3, the DNA is TGTGCCAGCAGTTTAGCGGGGGGCACCTACGAGCAGTACTTC.

The chain employs TRBV7-2 and TRBJ2-2, with 11 nucleotides matching TRBD2. CDR1 is SGHTA, CDR2 FQGNSA, per germline. V trimming: 5 bases; J trimming: 4 bases; junction bases outside the gene matches: 6. CDR3 length: 16 amino acids. As DNA, the CDR3 is TGTGCCAGCAGCCCCCGACTAGCGGGAAGCACCGGGGAGCTGTTTTTT. Protein product: CASSPRLAGSTGELFF. Full variable domain (remainder filled in from reference TRBV7-2 and TRBJ2-2): GAGVSQSPSNKVTEKGKDVELRCDPISGHTALYWYRQSLGQGLEFLIYFQGNSAPDKSGLPSDRFSAERTGGSVSTLTIQRTQQEDSAVYLCASSPRLAGSTGELFFGEGSRLTVL.

This chain links TRBV9 with TRBJ2-1; 11 bases are shared with TRBD2. The CDR3 is made up of 17 amino acids. Losses at the gene ends were 4 bases for V and 6 bases for J; bases not matched to a gene: 12. CDR1 and CDR2 (germline): SGDLS, YYNGEE. CDR3 in amino acids: CASSPTSGGPVSNEQFF. As DNA, the CDR3 is TGTGCCAGCAGCCCTACTAGCGGGGGCCCCGTCAGCAATGAGCAGTTCTTC.

This sequence joins TRBV6-1 and TRBJ2-5; TRBD1 matches 7 bases. Trimming cost V 5 bases and J 1 base; bases outside gene matches: 4. The CDR3 sequence is 14 residues long. Per germline, CDR1 MNHNS and CDR2 SASEGT. DNA of the CDR3: TGTGCCAGCAGTCGACAGGGACCCCAAGAGACCCAGTACTTC. Residues: CASSRQGPQETQYF.

The chain has TRBV6-6 and TRBJ2-2, with TRBD1 matching 7 bases. The V gene end was trimmed by 4 bases and the J gene end by 4 bases; junction bases not matched to a gene: 6. Per germline, CDR1 MNHNY and CDR2 SVGAGI (reference sequence). The CDR3 runs to 15 residues. CDR3 in DNA: TGTGCCAGCAGTTCGGGACAGCAGGTCACCGGGGAGCTGTTTTTT. Translated: CASSSGQQVTGELFF.

This chain uses TRBV30 with TRBJ1-1, with D hard to call. Germline V gives CDR1 GTSNPN, CDR2 SVGIG (reference sequence). The CDR3 is 13 residues long. Trimming took off 5 bases at V and 1 base at J, with 11 bases between the two ends. CDR3: CAWAMGRNTEAFF. The CDR3 nucleotides are TGTGCCTGGGCCATGGGCAGGAACACTGAAGCTTTCTTT. Filled out from reference TRBV30 and TRBJ1-1, the complete variable domain reads SQTIHQWPATLVQPVGSPLSLECTVEGTSNPNLYWYRQAAGRGLQLLFYSVGIGQISSEVPQNLSASRPQDRQFILSSKKLLLSDSGFYLCAWAMGRNTEAFFGQGTRLTVV.